The T cell receptor beta chain described here comes from a study of blood T cell repertoires in COVID-19. Across the study: T cells, B-cell-depleted T cells, or PBMCs supplied cDNA or gDNA.

Authors' analysis steps: Amplification with reference gene primers provided the estimates of nucleated cell counts. Repertoires were generated with immunoSEQ multiplex PCR, while TCRdb's copy carries only in-frame clones and drops some. V and J calls and clone size are as listed in that table; D and trimming were resolved from the DNA. The repertoire consists of more than 140,000 clones, with 70% to 85% occurring once and the leading ten covering 6.5% to 9%. V was clipped by 5 bases and J by 5 bases; unmatched bases: 11. The CDR3 runs 16 residues. CDR1 is LNHDA, CDR2 SQIVND, per germline (reference sequence).

This receptor was obtained from a woman between 50 and 59 years old in a cohort sampled during active or convalescent COVID-19. The V and J genes are TRBV19 and TRBJ2-7; 11 nucleotides match TRBD2. Sequenced sample: peripheral blood. The CDR3 region has the DNA TGTGCCAGTAGTCGGGGTAGCGGGGGGGCGGAGGACGAGCAGTACTTC. As protein: CASSRGSGGAEDEQYF.